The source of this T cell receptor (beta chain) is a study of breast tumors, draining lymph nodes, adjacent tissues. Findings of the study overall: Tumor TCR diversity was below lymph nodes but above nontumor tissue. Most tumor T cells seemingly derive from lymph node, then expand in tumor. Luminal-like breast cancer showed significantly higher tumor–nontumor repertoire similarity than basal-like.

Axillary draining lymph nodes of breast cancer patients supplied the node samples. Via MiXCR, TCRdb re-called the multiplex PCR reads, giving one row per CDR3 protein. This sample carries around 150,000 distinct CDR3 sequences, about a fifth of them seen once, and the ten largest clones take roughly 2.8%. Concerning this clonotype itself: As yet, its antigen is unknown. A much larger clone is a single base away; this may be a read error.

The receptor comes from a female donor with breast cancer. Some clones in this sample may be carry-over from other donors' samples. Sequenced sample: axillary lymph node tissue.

CDR3: CASSLGASRSHEQYF. CDR3 nucleotide sequence: TGTGCCAGCAGCCTTGGGGCTTCGCGTTCCCACGAGCAGTACTTC. This chain links TRBV11-3 with TRBJ2-7, with D perhaps TRBD1 (5 bases). Germline values: CDR1 SGHNT, CDR2 YENEEA. V was cut by 5 bases and J by 5 bases, with 19 bases left in between. This CDR3 spans 15 amino acids.